Sequencing of this T cell receptor beta chain was carried out in a study of blood T cell repertoires in COVID-19. The CDR3 has 13 amino acids. Germline CDR1 and CDR2: SGHDT and YYEEEE. V dropped 3 bases and J dropped 5 bases, with 11 bases sitting between them. Here immunoSEQ multiplex PCR was the method, and the copy in TCRdb shows in-frame clones only, minus some. The sample carries approximately 15,000 clones, 91% recorded once. The source is a man aged 60 to 69 with active COVID-19. What was sequenced was peripheral blood. The chain employs TRBV5-6 and TRBJ1-1; possibly TRBD1 for D (5 bases). CDR3: CASSSWGGTEAFF. The CDR3 DNA reads TGTGCCAGCAGCTCATGGGGGGGAACTGAAGCTTTCTTT.